This T cell receptor (beta chain) was captured by sequencing in a study of radiotherapy plus CTLA-4 blockade in lung cancer. Study as a whole: Disease control was seen in about 30% of patients, objective responses in 15% to 20%.

Repertoires were generated with immunoSEQ multiplex PCR, while TCRdb's copy carries only in-frame clones and drops some. The top ten clones hold under 20% of a sample with tens of thousands of clones, roughly 60% of them seen once. With 6 bases removed from V and 7 bases from J, the gap between germline ends came to 13 bases. CDR1 and CDR2 (germline): SQVTM, ANQGSEA. This CDR3 contains 11 residues. The receptor's source is a human donor with non-small cell lung cancer who had a partial response to radiotherapy plus ipilimumab. The rearrangement uses TRBV29-1 and TRBJ2-7; no clear D gene. The sequencing used peripheral blood, collected from a patient treated with radiotherapy plus ipilimumab. The CDR3: CSVNIRQEQYF. The DNA of the CDR3 is TGCAGCGTCAATATCAGACAAGAGCAGTACTTC.